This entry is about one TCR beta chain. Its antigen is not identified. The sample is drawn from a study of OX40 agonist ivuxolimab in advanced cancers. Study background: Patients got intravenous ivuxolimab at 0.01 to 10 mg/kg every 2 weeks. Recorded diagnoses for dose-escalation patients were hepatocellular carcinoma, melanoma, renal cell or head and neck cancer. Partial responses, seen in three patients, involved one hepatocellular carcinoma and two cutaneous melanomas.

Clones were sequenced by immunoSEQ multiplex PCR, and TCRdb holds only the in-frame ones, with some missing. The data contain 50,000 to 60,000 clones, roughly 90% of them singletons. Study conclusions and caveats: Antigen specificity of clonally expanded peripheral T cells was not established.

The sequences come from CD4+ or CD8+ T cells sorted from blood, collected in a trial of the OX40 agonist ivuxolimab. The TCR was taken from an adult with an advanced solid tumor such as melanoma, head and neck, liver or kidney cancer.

The CDR3 reads CAWSDGARHGQHF. The CDR3 DNA follows: TGTGCCTGGAGTGACGGGGCTCGACATGGGCAGCATTTT. V gene TRBV30 combines with J gene TRBJ1-5; tentative D call: TRBD1 (5 bases). CDR1 is GTSNPN, CDR2 SVGIG, per germline (reference sequence). The germline V and J ends were trimmed by 1 base and 13 bases, with 17 bases remaining between them. The CDR3 is 13 amino acids.